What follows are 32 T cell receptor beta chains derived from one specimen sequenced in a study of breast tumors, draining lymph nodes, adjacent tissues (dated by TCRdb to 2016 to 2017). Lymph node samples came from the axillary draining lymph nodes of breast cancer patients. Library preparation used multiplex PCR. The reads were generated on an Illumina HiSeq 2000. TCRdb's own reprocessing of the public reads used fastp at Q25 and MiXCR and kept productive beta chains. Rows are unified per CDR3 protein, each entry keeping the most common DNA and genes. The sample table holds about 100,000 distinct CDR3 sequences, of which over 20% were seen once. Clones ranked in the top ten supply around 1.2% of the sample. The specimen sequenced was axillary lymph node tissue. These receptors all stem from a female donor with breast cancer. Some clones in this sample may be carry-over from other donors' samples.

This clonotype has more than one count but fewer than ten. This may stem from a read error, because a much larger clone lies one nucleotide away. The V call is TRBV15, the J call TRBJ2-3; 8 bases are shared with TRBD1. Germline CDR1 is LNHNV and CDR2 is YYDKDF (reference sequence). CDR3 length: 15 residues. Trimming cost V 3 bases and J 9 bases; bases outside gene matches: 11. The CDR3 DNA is TGTGCCACCAGCAGCTCCGGACAGGGCGGTGGGACGCAGTATTTT. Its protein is CATSSSGQGGGTQYF.

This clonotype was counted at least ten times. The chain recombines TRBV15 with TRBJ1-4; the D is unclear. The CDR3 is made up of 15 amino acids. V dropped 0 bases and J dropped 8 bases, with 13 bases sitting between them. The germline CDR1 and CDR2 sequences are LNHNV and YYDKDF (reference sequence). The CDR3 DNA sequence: TGTGCCACCAGCAGAGAAGGAGGGAGCGGAGAAAAACTGTTTTTT. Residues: CATSREGGSGEKLFF.

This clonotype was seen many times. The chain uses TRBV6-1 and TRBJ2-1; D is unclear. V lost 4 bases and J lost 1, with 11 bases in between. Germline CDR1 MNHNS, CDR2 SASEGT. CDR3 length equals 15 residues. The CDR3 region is CASSVGGVSYNEQFF. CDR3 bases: TGTGCCAGCAGTGTAGGTGGGGTGTCCTACAATGAGCAGTTCTTC.

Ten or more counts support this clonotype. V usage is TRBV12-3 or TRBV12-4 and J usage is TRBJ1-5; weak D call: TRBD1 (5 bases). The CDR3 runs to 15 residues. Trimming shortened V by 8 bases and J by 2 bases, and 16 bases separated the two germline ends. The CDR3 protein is CASALGGRGNQPQHF. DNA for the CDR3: TGTGCCAGCGCCTTGGGGGGGAGGGGCAATCAGCCCCAGCATTTT.

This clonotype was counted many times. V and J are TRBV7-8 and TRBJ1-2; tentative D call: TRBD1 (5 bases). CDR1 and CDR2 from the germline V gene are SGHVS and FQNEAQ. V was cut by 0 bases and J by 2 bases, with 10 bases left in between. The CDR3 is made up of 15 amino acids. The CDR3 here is CASSLAGGENYGYTF. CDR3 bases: TGTGCCAGCAGCTTAGCGGGGGGAGAAAACTATGGCTACACCTTC. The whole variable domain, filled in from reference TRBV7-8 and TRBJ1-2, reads GAGVSQSPRYKVAKRGQDVALRCDPISGHVSLFWYQQALGQGPEFLTYFQNEAQLDKSGLPSDRFFAERPEGSVSTLKIQRTQQEDSAVYLCASSLAGGENYGYTFGSGTRLTVV.

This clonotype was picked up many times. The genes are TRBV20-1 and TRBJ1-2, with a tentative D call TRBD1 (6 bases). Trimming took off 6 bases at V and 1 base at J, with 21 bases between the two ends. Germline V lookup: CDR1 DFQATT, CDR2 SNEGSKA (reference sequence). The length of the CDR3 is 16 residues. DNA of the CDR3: TGCAGTGCCATTAGGGGGAGACAGGATATTAACTATGGCTACACCTTC. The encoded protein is CSAIRGRQDINYGYTF.

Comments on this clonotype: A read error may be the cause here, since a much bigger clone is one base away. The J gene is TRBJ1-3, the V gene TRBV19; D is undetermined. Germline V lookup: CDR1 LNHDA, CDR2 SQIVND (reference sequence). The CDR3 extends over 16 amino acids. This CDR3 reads CASSIDVADSGTTIYF. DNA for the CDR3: TGTGCCAGTAGTATAGATGTGGCAGACTCTGGAACCACCATATATTTT. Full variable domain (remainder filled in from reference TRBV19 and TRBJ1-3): DGGITQSPKYLFRKEGQNVTLSCEQNLNHDAMYWYRQDPGQGLRLIYYSQIVNDFQKGDIAEGYSVSREKKESFPLTVTSAQKNPTAFYLCASSIDVADSGTTIYFGEGSWLTVV.

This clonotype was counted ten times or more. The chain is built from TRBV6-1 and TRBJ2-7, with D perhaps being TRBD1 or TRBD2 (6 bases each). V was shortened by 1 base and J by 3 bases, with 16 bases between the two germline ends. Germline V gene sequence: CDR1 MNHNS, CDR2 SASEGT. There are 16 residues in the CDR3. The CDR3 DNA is TGTGCCAGCAGTGAAGGCCGGGGGCCAGAGGTCTACGAGCAGTACTTC. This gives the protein CASSEGRGPEVYEQYF.

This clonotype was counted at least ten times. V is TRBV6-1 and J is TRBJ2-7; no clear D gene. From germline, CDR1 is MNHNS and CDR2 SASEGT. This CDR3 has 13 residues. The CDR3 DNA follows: TGTGCTGCGAAAGGTGGGATCTCCTACGAGCAGTACTTC. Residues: CAAKGGISYEQYF.

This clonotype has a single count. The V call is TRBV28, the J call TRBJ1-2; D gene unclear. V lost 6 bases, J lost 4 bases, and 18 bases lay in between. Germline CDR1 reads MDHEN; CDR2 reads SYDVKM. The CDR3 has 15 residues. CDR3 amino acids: CASSIPVQRPYGYTF. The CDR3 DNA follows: TGTGCCAGCAGCATCCCGGTCCAGAGGCCCTATGGCTACACCTTC.

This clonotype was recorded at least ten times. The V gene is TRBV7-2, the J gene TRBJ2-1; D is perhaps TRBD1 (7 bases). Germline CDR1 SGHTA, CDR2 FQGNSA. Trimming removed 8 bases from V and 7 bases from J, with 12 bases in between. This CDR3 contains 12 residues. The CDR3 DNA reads TGTGCCAGCTCAGGGGGGCATAATGAGCAGTTCTTC. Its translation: CASSGGHNEQFF.

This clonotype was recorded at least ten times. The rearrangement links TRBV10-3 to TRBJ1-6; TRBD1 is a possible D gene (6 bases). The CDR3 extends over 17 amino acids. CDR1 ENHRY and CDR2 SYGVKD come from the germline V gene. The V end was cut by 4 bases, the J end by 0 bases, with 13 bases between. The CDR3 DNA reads TGTGCCATCAGTGGGGGGGGCTCCACCTCCTATAATTCACCCCTCCACTTT. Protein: CAISGGGSTSYNSPLHF.

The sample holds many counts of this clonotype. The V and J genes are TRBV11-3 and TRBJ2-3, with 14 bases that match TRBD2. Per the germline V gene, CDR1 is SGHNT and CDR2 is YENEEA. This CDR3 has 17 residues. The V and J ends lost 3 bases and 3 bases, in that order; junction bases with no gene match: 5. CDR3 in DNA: TGTGCCAGCAGCTTTGGGACTAGCGGGGGCTTAACAGATACGCAGTATTTT. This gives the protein CASSFGTSGGLTDTQYF. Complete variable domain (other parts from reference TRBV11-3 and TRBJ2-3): EAGVVQSPRYKIIEKKQPVAFWCNPISGHNTLYWYLQNLGQGPELLIRYENEEAVDDSQLPKDRFSAERLKGVDSTLKIQPAELGDSAVYLCASSFGTSGGLTDTQYFGPGTRLTVL.

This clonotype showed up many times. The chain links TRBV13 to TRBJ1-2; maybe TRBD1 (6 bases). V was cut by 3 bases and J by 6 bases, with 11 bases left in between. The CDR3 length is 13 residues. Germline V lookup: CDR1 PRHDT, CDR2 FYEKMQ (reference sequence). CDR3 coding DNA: TGTGCCAGCAGCTTGCACAGGGCCAATGGCTACACCTTC. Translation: CASSLHRANGYTF.

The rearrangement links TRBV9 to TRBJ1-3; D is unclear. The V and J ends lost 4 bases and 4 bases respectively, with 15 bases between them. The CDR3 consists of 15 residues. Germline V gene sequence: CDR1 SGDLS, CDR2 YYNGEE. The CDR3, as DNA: TGTGCCAGCAGCTTCCAAAGGGTCTCAGGAAACACCATATATTTT. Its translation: CASSFQRVSGNTIYF.

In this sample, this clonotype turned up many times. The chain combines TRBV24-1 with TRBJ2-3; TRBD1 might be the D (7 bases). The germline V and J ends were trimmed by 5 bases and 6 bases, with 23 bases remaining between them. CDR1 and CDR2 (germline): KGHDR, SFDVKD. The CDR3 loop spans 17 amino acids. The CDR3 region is CATSAQDRSPRGDTQYF. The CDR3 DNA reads TGTGCCACCAGTGCGCAGGACAGGAGTCCCCGGGGGGATACGCAGTATTTT.

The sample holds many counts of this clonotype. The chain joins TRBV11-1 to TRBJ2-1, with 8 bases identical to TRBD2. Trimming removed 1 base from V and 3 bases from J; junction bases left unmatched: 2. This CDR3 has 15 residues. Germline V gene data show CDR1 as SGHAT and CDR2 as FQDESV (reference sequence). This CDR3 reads CASSLEAGGYNEQFF. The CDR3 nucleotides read TGTGCCAGCAGCTTAGAGGCGGGGGGCTACAATGAGCAGTTCTTC.

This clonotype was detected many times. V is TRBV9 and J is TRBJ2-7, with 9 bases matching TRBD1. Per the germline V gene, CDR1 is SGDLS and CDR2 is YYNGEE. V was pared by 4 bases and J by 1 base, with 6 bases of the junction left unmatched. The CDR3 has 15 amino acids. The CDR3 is CASSPMGQGSYEQYF. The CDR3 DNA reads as TGTGCCAGCAGCCCCATGGGACAGGGATCCTACGAGCAGTACTTC.

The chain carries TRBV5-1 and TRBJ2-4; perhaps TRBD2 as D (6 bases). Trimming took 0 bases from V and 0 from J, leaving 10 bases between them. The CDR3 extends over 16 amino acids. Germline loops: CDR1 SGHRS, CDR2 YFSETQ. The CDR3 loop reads CASSLEAGLAKNIQYF. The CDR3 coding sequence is TGCGCCAGCAGCTTGGAGGCGGGGTTAGCCAAAAACATTCAGTACTTC.

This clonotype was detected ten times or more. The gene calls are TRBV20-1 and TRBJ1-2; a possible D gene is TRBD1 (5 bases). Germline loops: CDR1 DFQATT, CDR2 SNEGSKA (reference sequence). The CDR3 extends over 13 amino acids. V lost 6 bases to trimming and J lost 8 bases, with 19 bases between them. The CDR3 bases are TGCAGTGCCGCAACGGCAGGGTCTAAGGGCTACACCTTC. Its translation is CSAATAGSKGYTF.

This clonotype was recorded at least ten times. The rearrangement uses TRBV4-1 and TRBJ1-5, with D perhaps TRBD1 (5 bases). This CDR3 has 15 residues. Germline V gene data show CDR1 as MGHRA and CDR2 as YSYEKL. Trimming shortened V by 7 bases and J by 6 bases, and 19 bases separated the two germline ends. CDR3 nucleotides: TGCGCCAGCACTATATCTGGGGCCCCTGGTCAGCCCCAGCATTTT. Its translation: CASTISGAPGQPQHF.

CDR3 sequence reads: CASNLLASGSYEQYF. The CDR3 DNA reads TGTGCCAGCAACCTGCTTGCTAGCGGGAGCTACGAGCAGTACTTC. The rearrangement links TRBV7-2 to TRBJ2-7, with 10 positions matching TRBD2. Germline assignment: CDR1 SGHTA and CDR2 FQGNSA. This CDR3 contains 15 residues. Trimming cost V 7 bases and J 3 bases; bases outside gene matches: 9.

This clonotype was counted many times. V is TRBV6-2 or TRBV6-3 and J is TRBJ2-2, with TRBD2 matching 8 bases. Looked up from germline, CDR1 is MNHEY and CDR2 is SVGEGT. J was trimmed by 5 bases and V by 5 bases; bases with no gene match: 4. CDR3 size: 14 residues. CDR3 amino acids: CASSRAGETGELFF. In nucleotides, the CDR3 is TGTGCCAGCAGTCGAGCGGGAGAGACCGGGGAGCTGTTTTTT.

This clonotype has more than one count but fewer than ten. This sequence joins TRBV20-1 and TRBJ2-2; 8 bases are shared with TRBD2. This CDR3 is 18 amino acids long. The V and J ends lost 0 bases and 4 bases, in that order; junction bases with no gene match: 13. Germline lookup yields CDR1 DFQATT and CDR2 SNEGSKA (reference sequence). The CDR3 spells CSARDSARGGFRTGELFF. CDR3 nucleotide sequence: TGCAGTGCTAGAGACTCGGCCCGCGGGGGGTTTCGCACCGGGGAGCTGTTTTTT.

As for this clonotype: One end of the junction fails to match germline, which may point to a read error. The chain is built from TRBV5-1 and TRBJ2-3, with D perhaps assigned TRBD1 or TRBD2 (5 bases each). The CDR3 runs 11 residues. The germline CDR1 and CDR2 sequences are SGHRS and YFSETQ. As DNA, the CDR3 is TGCACCGTGAGGGGTGCAGATACGCAGTATTTC. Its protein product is CTVRGADTQYF.

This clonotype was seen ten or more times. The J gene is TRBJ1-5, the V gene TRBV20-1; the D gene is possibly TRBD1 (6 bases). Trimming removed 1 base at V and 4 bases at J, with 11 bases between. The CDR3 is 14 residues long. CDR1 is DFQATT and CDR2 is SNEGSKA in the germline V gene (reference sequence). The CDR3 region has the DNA TGCAGTGCTAGAGGGCAGGGGTTTAATCAGCCCCAGCATTTT. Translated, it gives CSARGQGFNQPQHF.

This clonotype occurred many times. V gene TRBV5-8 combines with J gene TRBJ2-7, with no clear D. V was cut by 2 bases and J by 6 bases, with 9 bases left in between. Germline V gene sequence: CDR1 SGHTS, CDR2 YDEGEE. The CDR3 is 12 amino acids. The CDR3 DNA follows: TGTGCCAGCAGCTTTGGTATCCGCGAGCAGTACTTC. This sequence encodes CASSFGIREQYF.

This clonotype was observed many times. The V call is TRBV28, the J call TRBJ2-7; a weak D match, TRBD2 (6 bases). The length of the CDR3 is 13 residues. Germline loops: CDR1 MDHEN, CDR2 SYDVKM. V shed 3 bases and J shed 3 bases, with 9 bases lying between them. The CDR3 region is CASSLWRGYEQYF. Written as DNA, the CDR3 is TGTGCCAGCAGTTTGTGGCGGGGCTACGAGCAGTACTTC.

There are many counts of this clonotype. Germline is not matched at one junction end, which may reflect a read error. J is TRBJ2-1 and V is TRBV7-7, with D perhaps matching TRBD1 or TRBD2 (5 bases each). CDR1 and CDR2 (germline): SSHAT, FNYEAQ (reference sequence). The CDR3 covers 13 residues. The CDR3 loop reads CASSTGLGGEQFF. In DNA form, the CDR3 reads TGTGCTAGCAGCACGGGCCTTGGGGGTGAGCAGTTCTTC.

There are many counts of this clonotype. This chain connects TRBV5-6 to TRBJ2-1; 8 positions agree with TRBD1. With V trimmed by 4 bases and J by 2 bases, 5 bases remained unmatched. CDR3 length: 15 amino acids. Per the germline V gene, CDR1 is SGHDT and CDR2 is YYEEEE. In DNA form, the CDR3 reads TGTGCCAGCAGCCGATACAGGGGGGCCTACAATGAGCAGTTCTTC. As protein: CASSRYRGAYNEQFF.

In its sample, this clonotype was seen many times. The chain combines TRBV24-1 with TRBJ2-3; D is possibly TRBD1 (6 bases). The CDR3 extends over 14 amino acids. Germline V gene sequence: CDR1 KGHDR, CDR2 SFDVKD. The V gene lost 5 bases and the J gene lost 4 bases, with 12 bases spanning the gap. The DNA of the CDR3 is TGTGCCACCAGTGGGTGGCAGGGGTCAGATACGCAGTATTTT. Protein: CATSGWQGSDTQYF.

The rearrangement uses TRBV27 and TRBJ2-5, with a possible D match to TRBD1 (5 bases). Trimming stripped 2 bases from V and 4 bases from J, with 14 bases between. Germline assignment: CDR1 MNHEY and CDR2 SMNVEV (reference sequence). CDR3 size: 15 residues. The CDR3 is CASSLGAGWGETQYF. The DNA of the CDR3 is TGTGCCAGCAGTTTAGGGGCCGGGTGGGGAGAGACCCAGTACTTC.